This T cell receptor (beta chain) is from a study of T cell responses to AZD1222 COVID-19 vaccine. Trimming shortened V by 0 bases and J by 2 bases, and 5 bases separated the two germline ends. Germline V CDR1 and CDR2: LGHNA, YSLEER. The CDR3 has 14 amino acids. Assay used: immunoSEQ multiplex PCR; TCRdb lists only in-frame clones, some missing. Seen here are under 200,000 clones, about 90% observed once, and the top ten hold approximately 2%. Whole-study results and caveats: Repertoire collection took place solely once the T cell response had peaked. Only five or six individuals given AZD1222 were seropositive at baseline.

As regards this clone: Its antigen is unknown.

V usage is TRBV4-3 and J usage is TRBJ1-5; the D is unclear. Sample: peripheral blood, taken on day 0 of AZD1222 vaccination. This sequence originates from an adult in good health. In DNA form, the CDR3 reads TGCGCCAGCAGCCAAGATCTGGGCAATCAGCCCCAGCATTTT. Its protein is CASSQDLGNQPQHF.